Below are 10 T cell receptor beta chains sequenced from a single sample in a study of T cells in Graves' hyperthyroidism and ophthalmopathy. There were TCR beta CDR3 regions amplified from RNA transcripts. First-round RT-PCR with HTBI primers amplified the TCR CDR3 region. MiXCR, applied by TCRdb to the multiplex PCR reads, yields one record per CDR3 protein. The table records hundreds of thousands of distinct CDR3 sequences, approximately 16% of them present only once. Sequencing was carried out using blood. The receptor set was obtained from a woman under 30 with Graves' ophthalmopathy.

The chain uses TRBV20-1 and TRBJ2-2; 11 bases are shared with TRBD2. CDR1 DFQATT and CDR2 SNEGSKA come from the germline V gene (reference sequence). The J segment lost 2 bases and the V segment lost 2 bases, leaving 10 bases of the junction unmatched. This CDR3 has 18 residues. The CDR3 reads CSARPPLAGGTNTGELFF. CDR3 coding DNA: TGCAGTGCTAGACCCCCTCTAGCGGGGGGAACAAACACCGGGGAGCTGTTTTTT.

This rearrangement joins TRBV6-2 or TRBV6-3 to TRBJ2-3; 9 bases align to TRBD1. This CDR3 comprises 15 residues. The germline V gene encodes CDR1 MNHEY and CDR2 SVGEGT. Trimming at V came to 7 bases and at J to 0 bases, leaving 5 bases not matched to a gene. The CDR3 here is CASISGQGSTDTQYF. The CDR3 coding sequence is TGTGCCAGCATCTCCGGACAGGGGAGCACAGATACGCAGTATTTT.

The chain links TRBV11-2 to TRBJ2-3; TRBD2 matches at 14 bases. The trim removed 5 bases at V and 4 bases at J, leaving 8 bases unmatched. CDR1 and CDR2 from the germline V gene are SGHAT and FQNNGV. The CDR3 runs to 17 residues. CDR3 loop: CASSLRLAGGLADTQYF. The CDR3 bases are TGTGCCAGCAGCCTCCGACTAGCGGGAGGGTTGGCAGATACGCAGTATTTT.

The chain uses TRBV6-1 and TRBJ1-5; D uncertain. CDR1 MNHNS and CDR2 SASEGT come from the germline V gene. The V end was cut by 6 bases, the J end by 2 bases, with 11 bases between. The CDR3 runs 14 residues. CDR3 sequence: CASRPEGGNQPQHF. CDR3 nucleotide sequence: TGTGCCAGCAGACCCGAGGGAGGCAATCAGCCCCAGCATTTT.

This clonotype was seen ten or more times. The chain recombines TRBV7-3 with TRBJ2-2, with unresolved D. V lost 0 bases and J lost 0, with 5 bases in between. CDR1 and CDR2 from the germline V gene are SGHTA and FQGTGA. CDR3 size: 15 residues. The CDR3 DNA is TGTGCCAGCAGCTTAACAGGAACGAACACCGGGGAGCTGTTTTTT. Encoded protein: CASSLTGTNTGELFF. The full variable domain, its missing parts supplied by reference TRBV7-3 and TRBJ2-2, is GAGVSQTPSNKVTEKGKYVELRCDPISGHTALYWYRQSLGQGPEFLIYFQGTGAADDSGLPNDRFFAVRPEGSVSTLKIQRTERGDSAVYLCASSLTGTNTGELFFGEGSRLTVL.

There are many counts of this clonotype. The DNA for the CDR3 is TGTGCCAGCAGTTTTTCCGGCCTTTCAACTAATGAAAAACTGTTTTTT. Protein product: CASSFSGLSTNEKLFF. V and J are TRBV28 and TRBJ1-4; D unresolved. The CDR3 covers 16 residues. The V end was cut by 3 bases, the J end by 0 bases, with 11 bases between. Germline V gives CDR1 MDHEN, CDR2 SYDVKM.

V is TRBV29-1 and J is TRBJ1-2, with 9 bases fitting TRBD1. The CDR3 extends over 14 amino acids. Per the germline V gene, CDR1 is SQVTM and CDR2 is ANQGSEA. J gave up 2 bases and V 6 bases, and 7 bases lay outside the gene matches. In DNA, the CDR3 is TGCAGCGTCGGTACCGGGACAGGGAACTATGGCTACACCTTC. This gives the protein CSVGTGTGNYGYTF.

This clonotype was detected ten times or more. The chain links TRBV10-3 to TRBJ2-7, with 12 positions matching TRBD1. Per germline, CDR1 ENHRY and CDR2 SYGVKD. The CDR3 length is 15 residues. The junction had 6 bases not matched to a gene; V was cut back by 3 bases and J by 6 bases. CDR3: CAISDPGQGASEQYF. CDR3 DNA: TGTGCCATCAGTGACCCGGGACAGGGGGCCTCCGAGCAGTACTTC.

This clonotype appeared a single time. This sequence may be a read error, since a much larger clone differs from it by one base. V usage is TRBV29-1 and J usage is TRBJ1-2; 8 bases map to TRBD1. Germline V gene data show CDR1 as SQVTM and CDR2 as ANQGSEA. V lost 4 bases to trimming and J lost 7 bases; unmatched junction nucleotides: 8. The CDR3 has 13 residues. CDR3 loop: CSVARQGTSGYTF. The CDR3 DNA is TGCAGCGTTGCGAGACAGGGGACAAGTGGCTACACCTTC.

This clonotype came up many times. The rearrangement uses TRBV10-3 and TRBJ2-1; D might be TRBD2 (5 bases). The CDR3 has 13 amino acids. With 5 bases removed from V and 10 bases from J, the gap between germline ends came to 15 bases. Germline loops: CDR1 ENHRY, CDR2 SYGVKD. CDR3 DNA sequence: TGTGCCATCAGTCCCTGGGTCGAGGGCGAGCAGTTCTTC. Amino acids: CAISPWVEGEQFF.